This TCR beta chain is from a study of shared clonotypes between healthy human individuals. Libraries were prepared by immunoSEQ multiplex PCR; TCRdb keeps only in-frame clonotypes and omits some of them. The data contain around 100,000 clones, under 80% of them singletons. The authors combined CD45RO+ cells with CCR7-negative CD45RA+ TemRA cells as CD8 memory. This clone was detected a few times. The CDR3 contains 15 residues. The V end lost 3 bases, the J end lost 0 bases, and 8 bases lay between the germline ends. Germline V gene sequence: CDR1 LNHDA, CDR2 SQIVND (reference sequence). Sequencing used memory CD8+ T cells sorted from blood. This sample's subset: CD45RO+ cells pooled with CCR7-negative TemRA cells. The sequence was obtained from a man aged 25 to 40 in good health. V and J are TRBV19 and TRBJ2-2; D is unresolved. CDR3 region: CASSILSANTGELFF. CDR3 in DNA: TGTGCCAGTAGTATTCTCTCTGCGAACACCGGGGAGCTGTTTTTT.